This TCR beta chain originates from a study of T cells after somatic rescue of genetic block. The repertoire was sequenced with immunoSEQ multiplex PCR; TCRdb's copy has only in-frame clones and lacks some. The sample shows some 74,000 clones, roughly 91% of them seen only once. The CDR3 is 14 amino acids. Trimming removed 2 bases at V and 3 bases at J, with 11 bases between. The germline gives CDR1 MNHEY, CDR2 SVGAGI. The chain is built from TRBV6-5 and TRBJ2-7, with D perhaps matching TRBD1 or TRBD2 (6 bases each). The TCR sequence derives from a man aged 25-45 years. The specimen sequenced was peripheral blood mononuclear cells (PBMCs). CDR3 region: CASSYGRDNYEQYF. The DNA for the CDR3 is TGTGCCAGCAGTTACGGGCGGGACAACTACGAGCAGTACTTC.